This T cell receptor beta chain was recorded in a study of spatial heterogeneity in lung cancer. Across the study: Detection of beta-chain sequences consistently exceeded that of alpha-chain sequences. Raw sequencing reads included, on average, more than ten appearances of each unique TCR and UMI combination.

Regarding this clonotype: No antigen is known for it.

Time point given: sample taken at primary tumor resection. Whole RNA was taken from tumor, nontumor lung or frozen PBMC; it was then sequenced unsorted. Study-level points and caveats: At tumor resection, ubiquitous expanded TCRs were detected in blood more often than later.

TCRdb re-analysed the 5' RACE reads in MiXCR, keeping a single row per CDR3 protein. This sample has some 100,000 distinct CDR3 sequences; about 9.4% occur once, and the top ten carry around 7%. Trimming took 7 bases from V and 0 from J; bases not matched to a gene: 18. Germline V gives CDR1 SEHNR, CDR2 FQNEAQ (reference sequence). The CDR3 runs to 22 residues. The input for sequencing was PBMCs, taken at surgery. The TCR originated in a male donor with early-stage non-small cell lung cancer. The chain is built from TRBV7-9 and TRBJ2-1, with 16 bases matching TRBD2. The CDR3 loop reads CASTPTGRGLAGGESSYNEQFF. CDR3 DNA sequence: TGTGCCAGCACCCCGACAGGGAGGGGACTAGCGGGAGGGGAGAGCTCCTACAATGAGCAGTTCTTC.